This entry lists 21 T cell receptor beta chains sequenced from one sample in a study of blood T cell repertoires in COVID-19. Sequencing used immunoSEQ multiplex PCR; TCRdb keeps in-frame clones, though not all of them. The profile covers 65,000 to 75,000 clones, with roughly 80% appearing a single time and about 43% taken by the ten largest. The sample taken for sequencing was peripheral blood. The receptors were sampled from a man older than 75 with acute or convalescent COVID-19.

This sequence joins TRBV5-1 and TRBJ1-4, with a tentative D call TRBD1 (5 bases). CDR1 SGHRS and CDR2 YFSETQ come from the germline V gene. V was shortened by 0 bases and J by 0 bases, with 12 bases between the two germline ends. The CDR3 is 17 amino acids. The CDR3 reads CASSLGGGVATNEKLFF. The CDR3 region has the DNA TGCGCCAGCAGCTTGGGGGGCGGCGTTGCAACTAATGAAAAACTGTTTTTT.

This chain connects TRBV3-1 (or the pseudogene TRBV3-2) to TRBJ2-1, with D tentatively TRBD1 (6 bases). Per the germline V gene, CDR1 is LGHDT and CDR2 is YNNKEL (reference sequence). CDR3 length equals 12 residues. The V end was cut by 4 bases, the J end by 12 bases, with 13 bases between. The CDR3 region is CASSLTGTPQFF. The CDR3 DNA reads as TGTGCCAGCAGCCTCACCGGGACACCGCAGTTCTTC.

The V and J genes are TRBV27 and TRBJ2-3; D is ambiguous. The length of the CDR3 is 14 residues. Germline V CDR1 and CDR2: MNHEY, SMNVEV (reference sequence). The V and J ends lost 8 bases and 0 bases respectively, with 12 bases between them. The DNA for the CDR3 is TGTGCCAGCCGACACCGATCTAGCACAGATACGCAGTATTTT. Amino acids: CASRHRSSTDTQYF.

CDR3 loop: CSARTTDTQYF. CDR3 bases: TGCAGTGCACGGACAACAGATACGCAGTATTTT. V usage is TRBV20-1 and J usage is TRBJ2-3; tentatively, D is TRBD1 (5 bases). Germline V gives CDR1 DFQATT, CDR2 SNEGSKA (reference sequence). This CDR3 region has 11 residues. V shed 6 bases and J shed 3 bases, with 7 bases lying between them.

This clone was recorded only once. The CDR3 is CASSSTGGVTEAFF. The CDR3 region has the DNA TGTGCCAGCAGTTCCACAGGGGGCGTCACTGAAGCTTTCTTT. V and J are TRBV6-6 and TRBJ1-1, with 9 bases fitting TRBD1. CDR1 and CDR2 (germline): MNHNY, SVGAGI (reference sequence). The CDR3 loop spans 14 amino acids. Trimming at V came to 4 bases and at J to 4 bases, leaving 4 bases not matched to a gene.

The chain has TRBV11-2 and TRBJ2-7; 7 bases agree with TRBD1. The CDR3 is 14 residues long. Trimming cost V 5 bases and J 3 bases; bases outside gene matches: 7. Germline CDR1 reads SGHAT; CDR2 reads FQNNGV. The CDR3 DNA follows: TGTGCCAGCAGCAAGCCGGGACAGAGCTACGAGCAGTACTTC. As protein: CASSKPGQSYEQYF.

The V call is TRBV6-4, the J call TRBJ2-3, with D possibly matching TRBD1 (6 bases). CDR1 and CDR2 from the germline V gene are MRHNA and SNTAGT. V lost 6 bases and J 0 bases, leaving 13 bases between the germline ends. The CDR3 totals 15 residues. CDR3 nucleotides: TGTGCCAGCAGCAAAGGACAGTCTAGCACAGATACGCAGTATTTT. Translating gives CASSKGQSSTDTQYF.

The rearrangement uses TRBV9 and TRBJ2-2; 9 positions agree with TRBD2. CDR1 and CDR2 (germline): SGDLS, YYNGEE. The trim removed 6 bases at V and 4 bases at J, leaving 10 bases unmatched. The CDR3 loop spans 16 amino acids. DNA for the CDR3: TGTGCCAGCACCAATGGTCTAGCGGGATCCACCGGGGAGCTGTTTTTT. Its translation is CASTNGLAGSTGELFF.

The genes are TRBV3-1 (or the pseudogene TRBV3-2) and TRBJ2-2; the D gene is possibly TRBD1 (5 bases). The CDR3 is made up of 14 amino acids. V was clipped by 2 bases and J by 7 bases, with 11 bases between them. Germline CDR1 is LGHDT and CDR2 is YNNKEL (reference sequence). CDR3 loop: CASSQQGENGELFF. CDR3 nucleotides: TGTGCCAGCAGCCAACAGGGTGAAAACGGGGAGCTGTTTTTT.

V gene TRBV7-3 combines with J gene TRBJ1-6; D ambiguous. CDR1 is SGHTA, CDR2 FQGTGA, per germline. The germline V and J ends were trimmed by 5 bases and 7 bases, with 15 bases remaining between them. This CDR3 has 15 residues. The CDR3 reads CASSLAGSENSPLHF. CDR3 DNA: TGTGCCAGCAGCCTTGCGGGGTCCGAGAATTCACCCCTCCACTTT.

V usage is TRBV27 and J usage is TRBJ2-7; D uncertain. V shed 0 bases and J shed 0 bases, with 9 bases lying between them. Germline CDR1 and CDR2: MNHEY and SMNVEV (reference sequence). The CDR3 has 15 amino acids. CDR3 bases: TGTGCCAGCAGTTTATCAGGCTGGAGCTCCTACGAGCAGTACTTC. This translates into CASSLSGWSSYEQYF.

This chain uses TRBV19 with TRBJ1-2; possible D gene TRBD1, 5 bases. The germline V and J ends were trimmed by 3 bases and 7 bases, with 12 bases remaining between them. CDR1 and CDR2 from the germline V gene are LNHDA and SQIVND (reference sequence). The CDR3 runs to 13 residues. The CDR3 protein is CASSMRREGGYTF. DNA of the CDR3: TGTGCCAGTAGTATGCGCAGGGAGGGTGGCTACACCTTC. The whole variable domain, remainder taken from reference TRBV19 and TRBJ1-2, is DGGITQSPKYLFRKEGQNVTLSCEQNLNHDAMYWYRQDPGQGLRLIYYSQIVNDFQKGDIAEGYSVSREKKESFPLTVTSAQKNPTAFYLCASSMRREGGYTFGSGTRLTVV.

Here the CDR3 reads CASSLSEKLFF. The DNA for the CDR3 is TGTGCCAGCAGCTTAAGCGAAAAACTGTTTTTT. The chain is built from TRBV7-2 and TRBJ1-4; no reliable D call. The V end lost 2 bases, the J end lost 8 bases, and 3 bases lay between the germline ends. This CDR3 comprises 11 residues. CDR1 is SGHTA and CDR2 is FQGNSA in the germline V gene.

The chain joins TRBV10-2 to TRBJ1-6; 8 bases are a match to TRBD1. The CDR3 sequence is 13 residues long. Trimming cost V 10 bases and J 7 bases; bases outside gene matches: 6. In germline, CDR1 is WSHSY, CDR2 SAAADI. CDR3 bases: TGCGCCACTAGAAGACAGGGGAATTCACCCCTCCACTTT. It specifies CATRRQGNSPLHF.

The gene calls are TRBV5-6 and TRBJ1-2; D ambiguous. Germline loops: CDR1 SGHDT, CDR2 YYEEEE. Trimming took 2 bases from V and 4 from J, leaving 18 bases between them. CDR3 length: 16 residues. Written as DNA, the CDR3 is TGTGCCAGCAGCTTACGACGAGGGAGGGTTGGCTATGGCTACACCTTC. This codes for CASSLRRGRVGYGYTF.

The J gene is TRBJ2-7, the V gene TRBV18, with D uncertain. In germline, CDR1 is KGHSH, CDR2 LQKENI. Trimming removed 2 bases at V and 5 bases at J, with 13 bases between. This CDR3 comprises 14 residues. The CDR3 DNA sequence: TGTGCCAGCTCACCAGGAGTGGAATTGGACGAGCAGTACTTC. Its translation: CASSPGVELDEQYF.

The genes are TRBV27 and TRBJ1-1; tentative D call: TRBD1 (6 bases). The CDR3 is 15 residues long. The germline V gene has CDR1 MNHEY and CDR2 SMNVEV (reference sequence). Trimming shortened V by 0 bases and J by 4 bases, and 12 bases separated the two germline ends. CDR3 sequence: CASSLSPTGSTEAFF. The DNA of the CDR3 is TGTGCCAGCAGTTTATCCCCCACAGGGTCCACTGAAGCTTTCTTT.

The rearrangement uses TRBV7-9 and TRBJ2-1; 8 bases align to TRBD1. This CDR3 is built from 16 residues. Trimming took 1 base from V and 6 from J; bases not matched to a gene: 8. Germline lookup yields CDR1 SEHNR and CDR2 FQNEAQ (reference sequence). CDR3 DNA: TGTGCCAGCAGCTTAGAGGGACAGGTCATTTCCAATGAGCAGTTCTTC. It yields the protein CASSLEGQVISNEQFF.

The rearrangement links TRBV7-2 to TRBJ1-4; weak D call: TRBD1 (6 bases). Looked up from germline, CDR1 is SGHTA and CDR2 is FQGNSA. V was trimmed by 1 base and J by 7 bases, leaving 13 bases between them. The CDR3 sequence is 15 residues long. CDR3 protein: CASSLGLRGGEKLFF. The CDR3 nucleotides are TGTGCCAGCAGCTTAGGCCTCAGGGGTGGTGAAAAACTGTTTTTT.

This clone appeared a few times. This rearrangement joins TRBV6-6 to TRBJ2-5; TRBD2 aligns across 8 bases. The CDR3 totals 16 residues. Germline values: CDR1 MNHNY, CDR2 SVGAGI (reference sequence). V was clipped by 0 bases and J by 4 bases; unmatched bases: 7. The CDR3 is CASSYSGGATRETQYF. The CDR3 DNA sequence: TGTGCCAGCAGTTACTCCGGGGGGGCGACTAGAGAGACCCAGTACTTC.

This clone showed up just a few times. The rearrangement links TRBV7-3 to TRBJ2-5; 7 bases fit TRBD2. The junction had 4 bases not matched to a gene; V was cut back by 1 base and J by 5 bases. CDR3 length: 14 amino acids. In germline, CDR1 is SGHTA, CDR2 FQGTGA. This CDR3 reads CASSLSGRGETQYF. The CDR3 nucleotides read TGTGCCAGCAGCTTAAGCGGGAGAGGGGAGACCCAGTACTTC. Drawing the rest from reference TRBV7-3 and TRBJ2-5, the complete variable domain is GAGVSQTPSNKVTEKGKYVELRCDPISGHTALYWYRQSLGQGPEFLIYFQGTGAADDSGLPNDRFFAVRPEGSVSTLKIQRTERGDSAVYLCASSLSGRGETQYFGPGTRLLVL.